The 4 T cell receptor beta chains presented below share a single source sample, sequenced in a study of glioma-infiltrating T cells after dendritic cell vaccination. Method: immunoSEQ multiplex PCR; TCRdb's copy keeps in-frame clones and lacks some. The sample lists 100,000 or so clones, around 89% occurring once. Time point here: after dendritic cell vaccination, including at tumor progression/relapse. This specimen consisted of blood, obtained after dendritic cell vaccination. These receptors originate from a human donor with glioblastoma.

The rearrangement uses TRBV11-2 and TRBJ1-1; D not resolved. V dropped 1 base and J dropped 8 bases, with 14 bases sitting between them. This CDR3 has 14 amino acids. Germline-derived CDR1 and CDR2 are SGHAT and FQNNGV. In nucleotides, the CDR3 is TGTGCCAGCAGCTTAGCTAGGCCAACCCGAGAAGCTTTCTTT. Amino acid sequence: CASSLARPTREAFF. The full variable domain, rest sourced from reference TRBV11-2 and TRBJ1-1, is EAGVAQSPRYKIIEKRQSVAFWCNPISGHATLYWYQQILGQGPKLLIQFQNNGVVDDSQLPKDRFSAERLKGVDSTLKIQPAKLEDSAVYLCASSLARPTREAFFGQGTRLTVV.

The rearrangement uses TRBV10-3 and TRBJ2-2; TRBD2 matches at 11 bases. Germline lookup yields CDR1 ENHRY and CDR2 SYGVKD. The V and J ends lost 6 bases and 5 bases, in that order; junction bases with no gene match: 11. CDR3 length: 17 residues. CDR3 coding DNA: TGTGCCATCAGCGCCCATGAACTAGCGGGAGAGACCGGGGAGCTGTTTTTT. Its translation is CAISAHELAGETGELFF.

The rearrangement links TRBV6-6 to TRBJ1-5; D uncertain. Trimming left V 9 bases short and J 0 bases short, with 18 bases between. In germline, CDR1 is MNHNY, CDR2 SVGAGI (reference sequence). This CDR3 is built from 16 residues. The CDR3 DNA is TGTGCCAGTGAGGATCGGGTCACCTATAGCAATCAGCCCCAGCATTTT. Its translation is CASEDRVTYSNQPQHF.

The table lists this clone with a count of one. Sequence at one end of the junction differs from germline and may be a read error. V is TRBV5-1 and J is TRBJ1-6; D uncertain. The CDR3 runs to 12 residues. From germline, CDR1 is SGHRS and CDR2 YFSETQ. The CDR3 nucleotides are TGCGCCAGCAGCTTGGATAATTCCCCCCTCCACTTT. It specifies CASSLDNSPLHF.